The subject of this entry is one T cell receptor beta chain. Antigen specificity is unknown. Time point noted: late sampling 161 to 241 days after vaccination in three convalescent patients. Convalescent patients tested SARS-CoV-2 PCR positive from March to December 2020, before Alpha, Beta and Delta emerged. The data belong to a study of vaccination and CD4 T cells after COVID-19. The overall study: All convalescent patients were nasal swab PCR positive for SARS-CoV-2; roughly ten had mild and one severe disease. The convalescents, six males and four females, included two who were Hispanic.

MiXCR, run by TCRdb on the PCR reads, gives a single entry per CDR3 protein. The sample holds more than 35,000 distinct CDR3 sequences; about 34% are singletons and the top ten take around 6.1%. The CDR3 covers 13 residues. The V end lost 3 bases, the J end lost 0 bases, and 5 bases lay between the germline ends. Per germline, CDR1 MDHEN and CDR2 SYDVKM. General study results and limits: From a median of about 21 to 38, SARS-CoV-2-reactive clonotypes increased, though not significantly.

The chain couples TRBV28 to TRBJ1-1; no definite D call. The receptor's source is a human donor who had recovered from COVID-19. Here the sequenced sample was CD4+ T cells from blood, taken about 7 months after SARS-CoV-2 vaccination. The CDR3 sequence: CASSLSVNTEAFF. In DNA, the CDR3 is TGTGCCAGCAGTTTGAGCGTGAACACTGAAGCTTTCTTT.